The 30 T cell receptor beta chains in this list originate from one sample, sequenced in a study of T cell responses to AZD1222 COVID-19 vaccine. Profiling relied on immunoSEQ multiplex PCR, and the TCRdb table lists in-frame clones only, not all of them. Counted here are around 50,000 clones, around four fifths occurring once; the ten biggest clones make up roughly a tenth. The sequencing here drew on peripheral blood, taken on day 0 of AZD1222 vaccination. Receptors were obtained from an adult in good health.

The chain employs TRBV7-2 and TRBJ1-1; the match to TRBD1 covers 8 bases. V lost 7 bases to trimming and J lost 1 base; unmatched junction nucleotides: 5. The CDR3 consists of 14 residues. Germline V lookup: CDR1 SGHTA, CDR2 FQGNSA. CDR3 in DNA: TGTGCCAGCATCGAGGGACAGGCGAACACTGAAGCTTTCTTT. Encoded protein: CASIEGQANTEAFF. Filled out from reference TRBV7-2 and TRBJ1-1, the complete variable domain reads GAGVSQSPSNKVTEKGKDVELRCDPISGHTALYWYRQSLGQGLEFLIYFQGNSAPDKSGLPSDRFSAERTGGSVSTLTIQRTQQEDSAVYLCASIEGQANTEAFFGQGTRLTVV.

This clone has a handful of counts. The genes are TRBV5-4 and TRBJ2-7; D possibly corresponds to TRBD2 (5 bases). Trimming shortened V by 7 bases and J by 4 bases, and 15 bases separated the two germline ends. The germline V gene encodes CDR1 SGHNT and CDR2 YYREEE (reference sequence). The CDR3 length is 13 residues. The CDR3: CASSRGSGYEQYF. The CDR3, as DNA: TGTGCCAGCTCGAGAGGGAGTGGGTACGAGCAGTACTTC.

This rearrangement joins TRBV4-2 to TRBJ1-2, with D perhaps TRBD1 (6 bases). CDR3 length: 16 residues. Trimming shortened V by 0 bases and J by 2 bases, and 13 bases separated the two germline ends. Germline CDR1 and CDR2: LGHNA and YNFKEQ. CDR3 amino acids: CASSQDPGDYNYGYTF. The CDR3, as DNA: TGTGCCAGCAGCCAAGATCCAGGGGATTACAACTATGGCTACACCTTC.

This sequence joins TRBV4-3 and TRBJ2-1; 9 bases map to TRBD2. In germline, CDR1 is LGHNA, CDR2 YSLEER. Losses at the gene ends were 1 base for V and 9 bases for J; bases not matched to a gene: 7. The length of the CDR3 is 15 residues. CDR3 coding DNA: TGCGCCAGCAGCCAAGCCTTGAGCGGGGGGATTGAGCAGTTCTTC. The encoded protein is CASSQALSGGIEQFF.

V gene TRBV7-6 combines with J gene TRBJ2-3, with 12 bases identical to TRBD2. Trimming cost V 2 bases and J 4 bases; bases outside gene matches: 1. The germline gives CDR1 SGHVS, CDR2 FNYEAQ. The CDR3 loop spans 15 amino acids. The CDR3 sequence is CASSLLAGGPDTQYF. The CDR3 DNA sequence: TGTGCCAGCAGCTTACTAGCGGGGGGGCCAGATACGCAGTATTTT. Full variable domain (remainder filled in from reference TRBV7-6 and TRBJ2-3): GAGVSQSPRYKVTKRGQDVALRCDPISGHVSLYWYRQALGQGPEFLTYFNYEAQQDKSGLPNDRFSAERPEGSISTLTIQRTEQRDSAMYRCASSLLAGGPDTQYFGPGTRLTVL.

The chain carries TRBV14 and TRBJ2-7, with 8 bases fitting TRBD2. The ends lost 1 base at V and 1 base at J; junction bases unmatched: 0. Germline V lookup: CDR1 SGHDN, CDR2 FVKESK. This CDR3 spans 14 amino acids. The CDR3 region has the DNA TGTGCCAGCAGCCAAGCTAGCGGGTCCTACGAGCAGTACTTC. This codes for CASSQASGSYEQYF. The whole variable domain, remainder taken from reference TRBV14 and TRBJ2-7, is EAGVTQFPSHSVIEKGQTVTLRCDPISGHDNLYWYRRVMGKEIKFLLHFVKESKQDESGMPNNRFLAERTGGTYSTLKVQPAELEDSGVYFCASSQASGSYEQYFGPGTRLTVT.

The chain joins TRBV6-1 to TRBJ1-4; tentatively, D is TRBD1 (5 bases). V dropped 2 bases and J dropped 0 bases, with 7 bases sitting between them. Germline lookup yields CDR1 MNHNS and CDR2 SASEGT. The CDR3 contains 15 residues. CDR3 DNA: TGTGCCAGCAGTGAAAGGGGTGCAACTAATGAAAAACTGTTTTTT. It is translated as CASSERGATNEKLFF.

Of note for this clone: At one of its ends the junction is not consistent with the germline gene, which may arise from a read error. The chain has TRBV19 and TRBJ2-7; TRBD1 is a possible D gene (6 bases). This CDR3 is built from 12 residues. Germline CDR1 reads LNHDA; CDR2 reads SQIVND (reference sequence). CDR3 residues: CASGFPPDSFLF. In DNA, the CDR3 is TGTGCCAGTGGTTTCCCTCCGGACAGTTTTCTATTC. The entire variable domain, with the rest obtained from reference TRBV19 and TRBJ2-7, is as follows: DGGITQSPKYLFRKEGQNVTLSCEQNLNHDAMYWYRQDPGQGLRLIYYSQIVNDFQKGDIAEGYSVSREKKESFPLTVTSAQKNPTAFYLCASGFPPDSFLFGPGTRLTVT.

This clone was observed a handful of times. The V gene is TRBV2, the J gene TRBJ1-1; the D is unclear. The V gene's germline CDR1 is SNHLY and CDR2 FYNNEI. CDR3 length: 12 residues. Trimming pared 6 bases from V and 3 bases from J, leaving 8 bases between. The CDR3 loop is CASSQDDTEAFF. In DNA, the CDR3 is TGTGCCAGCAGCCAGGATGACACTGAAGCTTTCTTT.

The chain joins TRBV15 to TRBJ1-1; the match to TRBD1 covers 8 bases. V shed 3 bases and J 4 bases; nucleotides not matched to a gene: 7. CDR1 and CDR2 (germline): LNHNV, YYDKDF (reference sequence). This CDR3 comprises 15 residues. This CDR3 is CATSRGQVVVTEAFF. CDR3 nucleotide sequence: TGTGCCACCAGCAGGGGACAGGTGGTGGTCACTGAAGCTTTCTTT.

This clone was detected only a few times. The rearrangement joins TRBV28 to TRBJ2-1, with 10 bases identical to TRBD2. Germline values: CDR1 MDHEN, CDR2 SYDVKM. Trimming at V came to 4 bases and at J to 6 bases, leaving 6 bases not matched to a gene. The CDR3 covers 15 residues. The DNA of the CDR3 is TGTGCCAGCAGTTCAGCGGGAGGGCAGGCCAATGAGCAGTTCTTC. Its translation is CASSSAGGQANEQFF.

This rearrangement joins TRBV3-1 (or the pseudogene TRBV3-2) to TRBJ1-2; tentative D call: TRBD1 (5 bases). Germline V gene data show CDR1 as LGHDT and CDR2 as YNNKEL (reference sequence). V was shortened by 3 bases and J by 4 bases, with 9 bases between the two germline ends. The CDR3 consists of 13 residues. The CDR3 DNA follows: TGTGCCAGCAGCCAGGAAGGGGCCTATGGCTACACCTTC. This gives the protein CASSQEGAYGYTF.

The chain is built from TRBV14 and TRBJ1-3, with D uncertain. Trimming took 0 bases from V and 2 from J, leaving 8 bases between them. Per the germline V gene, CDR1 is SGHDN and CDR2 is FVKESK. The CDR3 runs 15 residues. In nucleotides, the CDR3 is TGTGCCAGCAGCCAAGAAAATAACGCTGGAAACACCATATATTTT. It yields the protein CASSQENNAGNTIYF.

This chain joins TRBV7-9 and TRBJ1-5; D call uncertain. The CDR3 sequence is 17 residues long. CDR1 SEHNR and CDR2 FQNEAQ come from the germline V gene (reference sequence). Between the trimmed V and J ends, which lost 4 bases and 1 base, there was a span of 17 bases. CDR3 nucleotides: TGTGCCAGCAGCTCCTGGGGAGAAGTGGGGAGCAATCAGCCCCAGCATTTT. Translated: CASSSWGEVGSNQPQHF.

This chain joins TRBV30 and TRBJ1-2; D gene ambiguous. Trimming pared 8 bases from V and 4 bases from J, leaving 14 bases between. The CDR3 length is 12 residues. From germline, CDR1 is GTSNPN and CDR2 SVGIG (reference sequence). The CDR3 DNA reads as TGTGCCACATACCGCGGAAGCTATGGCTACACCTTC. This translates into CATYRGSYGYTF.

CDR3 residues: CASSQRGGHTQYF. CDR3 bases: TGTGCCAGCAGCCAGCGGGGTGGCCATACGCAGTATTTT. The chain employs TRBV3-1 (or the pseudogene TRBV3-2) and TRBJ2-3; D possibly corresponds to TRBD2 (6 bases). Trimming took off 3 bases at V and 7 bases at J, with 11 bases between the two ends. The germline V gene has CDR1 LGHDT and CDR2 YNNKEL (reference sequence). The CDR3 extends over 13 amino acids.

The chain links TRBV6-5 to TRBJ1-2; D perhaps matches TRBD1 (5 bases). Germline V gene sequence: CDR1 MNHEY, CDR2 SVGAGI. The CDR3 covers 13 residues. The V end lost 4 bases, the J end lost 2 bases, and 8 bases lay between the germline ends. The CDR3 DNA reads as TGTGCCAGCAGTTCACAGGCGAACTATGGCTACACCTTC. Translating gives CASSSQANYGYTF.

The rearrangement uses TRBV6-4 and TRBJ2-5; a weak D match, TRBD2 (6 bases). V lost 2 bases and J 10 bases, leaving 11 bases between the germline ends. This CDR3 is 12 amino acids long. Germline V lookup: CDR1 MRHNA, CDR2 SNTAGT. The CDR3 DNA is TGTGCCAGCAGTGACGGTAGGGGAGGCCAGTACTTC. It specifies CASSDGRGGQYF.

The chain employs TRBV9 and TRBJ1-4, with D hard to call. Trimming removed 3 bases from V and 4 bases from J, with 7 bases in between. The CDR3 length is 13 residues. Germline V gene sequence: CDR1 SGDLS, CDR2 YYNGEE. The CDR3, as DNA: TGTGCCAGCAGCGCCTGGGATAATGAAAAACTGTTTTTT. Translated, it gives CASSAWDNEKLFF. Using reference TRBV9 and TRBJ1-4 for the parts outside the CDR3, the full variable domain is DSGVTQTPKHLITATGQRVTLRCSPRSGDLSVYWYQQSLDQGLQFLIQYYNGEERAKGNILERFSAQQFPDLHSELNLSSLELGDSALYFCASSAWDNEKLFFGSGTQLSVL.

The genes are TRBV7-8 and TRBJ2-3; D gene uncertain. Germline V lookup: CDR1 SGHVS, CDR2 FQNEAQ. Trimming removed 4 bases at V and 2 bases at J, with 4 bases between. This CDR3 has 12 residues. The CDR3 region is CASSSNTDTQYF. CDR3 nucleotides: TGTGCCAGCAGCTCCAACACAGATACGCAGTATTTT.

V and J are TRBV6-4 and TRBJ1-4; no clear D. The CDR3 covers 13 residues. CDR1 MRHNA and CDR2 SNTAGT come from the germline V gene. V was cut by 0 bases and J by 8 bases, with 7 bases left in between. The CDR3 nucleotides read TGTGCCAGCAGTGACTCGGTGGGGGAAAAACTGTTTTTT. It yields the protein CASSDSVGEKLFF.

V gene TRBV28 combines with J gene TRBJ1-1, with D unclear. This CDR3 is built from 14 residues. With 4 bases removed from V and 0 bases from J, the gap between germline ends came to 9 bases. Germline V gene lookup returns CDR1 MDHEN and CDR2 SYDVKM. The CDR3 DNA sequence: TGTGCCAGCAGTTGGGCGGGGATGAACACTGAAGCTTTCTTT. Protein: CASSWAGMNTEAFF.

The chain recombines TRBV6-5 with TRBJ2-1; 10 nucleotides agree with TRBD2. The length of the CDR3 is 14 residues. Germline trimming cut 7 bases from V and 4 bases from J; bases unmatched to any gene: 4. The germline V gene has CDR1 MNHEY and CDR2 SVGAGI. The CDR3 spells CASIRAGGYNEQFF. CDR3 coding DNA: TGTGCCAGCATAAGAGCGGGAGGGTACAATGAGCAGTTCTTC.

This clone was observed a few times. This chain links TRBV6-6 with TRBJ1-1, with 7 bases aligning to TRBD1. V shed 5 bases, J shed 10 bases, and the junction held 4 bases outside the gene matches. Germline assignment: CDR1 MNHNY and CDR2 SVGAGI (reference sequence). The CDR3 spans 11 residues. The CDR3 region is CASSAAGGAFF. The CDR3 nucleotides read TGTGCCAGCAGTGCCGCAGGGGGAGCTTTCTTT.

This chain joins TRBV5-6 and TRBJ1-2; 10 bases agree with TRBD1. Germline V gene data show CDR1 as SGHDT and CDR2 as YYEEEE. V shed 1 base and J 4 bases; nucleotides not matched to a gene: 4. The CDR3 spans 15 residues. CDR3 bases: TGTGCCAGCAGCTTGACGACAGGGGGCTCCTATGGCTACACCTTC. This encodes CASSLTTGGSYGYTF.

The rearrangement joins TRBV4-3 to TRBJ2-3; the match to TRBD2 covers 8 bases. The CDR3 runs 17 residues. Germline CDR1 LGHNA, CDR2 YSLEER. V lost 3 bases, J lost 0 bases, and 8 bases stayed unmatched. CDR3 nucleotides: TGCGCCAGCAGCCACGACGGGGCGGGGGGTAGCACAGATACGCAGTATTTT. Translation gives CASSHDGAGGSTDTQYF.

The chain is built from TRBV19 and TRBJ2-7, with TRBD1 matching over 9 bases. V dropped 6 bases and J dropped 1; count of bases not matched to a gene: 7. The germline V gene has CDR1 LNHDA and CDR2 SQIVND (reference sequence). The CDR3 covers 15 residues. This CDR3 is CASSRGQGSSYEQYF. In nucleotides, the CDR3 is TGTGCCAGTAGCCGGGGACAGGGTAGTTCCTACGAGCAGTACTTC.

The chain is built from TRBV3-1 (or the pseudogene TRBV3-2) and TRBJ2-7; D unresolved. Germline lookup yields CDR1 LGHDT and CDR2 YNNKEL (reference sequence). The length of the CDR3 is 14 residues. Trimming stripped 5 bases from V and 6 bases from J, with 17 bases between. The CDR3 DNA follows: TGTGCCAGCAGCAACCGGGCCCAGGCTTCCGAGCAGTACTTC. Translating gives CASSNRAQASEQYF.

The chain carries TRBV24-1 and TRBJ2-2; D perhaps matches TRBD2 (6 bases). Germline assignment: CDR1 KGHDR and CDR2 SFDVKD. V lost 4 bases, J lost 0 bases, and 14 bases lay in between. The CDR3 covers 17 residues. The CDR3 DNA sequence: TGTGCCACCAGTGACCGAGGTGGGGGGTCGAACACCGGGGAGCTGTTTTTT. It codes for CATSDRGGGSNTGELFF.

This clone was seen a single time. The rearrangement uses TRBV5-1 and TRBJ2-5; D remains unclear. CDR1 SGHRS and CDR2 YFSETQ come from the germline V gene. The CDR3 is 15 amino acids. The V and J ends lost 0 bases and 0 bases respectively, with 9 bases between them. This CDR3 reads CASSLAEQYQETQYF. DNA of the CDR3: TGCGCCAGCAGCTTGGCCGAACAGTACCAAGAGACCCAGTACTTC. Using reference TRBV5-1 and TRBJ2-5 for the parts outside the CDR3, the full variable domain is KAGVTQTPRYLIKTRGQQVTLSCSPISGHRSVSWYQQTPGQGLQFLFEYFSETQRNKGNFPGRFSGRQFSNSRSEMNVSTLELGDSALYLCASSLAEQYQETQYFGPGTRLLVL.